This TCR beta chain was captured in a study of blood T cells in healthy people across ages. A sample-barcoded 5' primer and a J-beta primer mix were used in a second PCR of roughly 7 to 11 cycles. TCRdb used MiXCR to reprocess the 5' RACE reads, holding one entry per CDR3 protein. The data show 780,000 or so distinct CDR3 sequences, with about 55% seen just once and approximately 41% held by the top ten. Comments on this clonotype: The antigen is not known.

Regarding the study as a whole: Diversity figures derived from one million T cells were judged to underestimate the true value.

The donors, all healthy, were Caucasians living in Russia, aged 6 to 90. Sequenced: blood. The TCR was taken from a man older than 75 in good health.

The CDR3 DNA reads TGTGCCAGCAGTTTGACAGGGGGTACGACCGGGGAGCTGTTTTTT. Translated, it gives CASSLTGGTTGELFF. The chain employs TRBV12-3 or TRBV12-4 and TRBJ2-2; 9 bases are shared with TRBD1. V trimming: 3 bases; J trimming: 5 bases; junction bases outside the gene matches: 4. The CDR3 has 15 amino acids.